This TCR beta chain was identified during a study of human T cells and chemical hapten exposure. A single record per CDR3 protein comes from TCRdb applying MiXCR to the RACE reads. The sample shows over 300,000 distinct CDR3 sequences, more than 4.5% of them seen only once. Study results and limitations: PT1 expanded TCR numbers rose with patch test score.

The sample's time point: pre-sensitization, week 0. Treatment denoted: therapeutic diphenylcyclopropenone sensitization with weekly scalp DPC. This clonotype has just a few counts. The antigen is undetermined. The sequenced sample was whole blood, obtained in connection with sensitization to the hapten diphenylcyclopropenone (DPC). This receptor was identified in a woman between 50 and 59 years old with alopecia areata. Some clones in this sample may be carry-over from other donors' samples.

The CDR3 spells CASSVVSGSADTQYF. CDR3 DNA: TGTGCCAGCAGCGTAGTCTCCGGGAGCGCAGATACGCAGTATTTT. The chain has TRBV9 and TRBJ2-3; weak D call: TRBD2 (6 bases). This CDR3 is built from 15 residues. CDR1 and CDR2 (germline): SGDLS, YYNGEE. Trimming took 0 bases from V and 4 from J, leaving 12 bases between them.